The rows below give T cell receptor beta chains drawn from one sample of a study of PD-L1 blockade in urothelial cancer. The assay was immunoSEQ multiplex PCR, and TCRdb's table has in-frame clones only and misses some. The table records around 30,000 clones, around 84% of them present only once. This specimen consisted of PBMCs, obtained around atezolizumab (anti-PD-L1) treatment. These receptors were taken from an older man with urothelial cancer. The CDR3 runs from the conserved cysteine through the conserved F or W. A D gene is named only where the DNA matches it firmly. Some rows mark clone size as missing; the rest say once, few, many or name a class of expanded clone.

d_gene,abundance,v_gene,len,j_gene,CDR3aa,CDR3nt
TRBD1,-,TRBV6-1,13,TRBJ1-1,CASSLDRGPLAFF,TGTGCCAGCAGTCTGGACAGGGGGCCGTTAGCTTTCTTT
-,-,TRBV5-6,12,TRBJ1-2,CASSFGGGGYTF,TGTGCCAGCAGCTTCGGTGGAGGCGGCTACACCTTC
TRBD1,-,TRBV7-3,15,TRBJ2-3,CASSPRTGVVDTQYF,TGTGCCAGCAGCCCTAGGACAGGGGTGGTAGATACGCAGTATTTT
-,-,TRBV4-1,18,TRBJ1-3,CASSQSPSGGSSGNTIYF,TGCGCCAGCAGCCAATCACCCAGTGGCGGCAGCTCTGGAAACACCATATATTTT
TRBD1,few,TRBV27,17,TRBJ1-2,CASTPRGGGGANYGYTF,TGTGCCAGCACCCCTCGGGGAGGAGGGGGCGCTAACTATGGCTACACCTTC
TRBD2,-,TRBV2,16,TRBJ2-1,CASSDGLAGTYNEQFF,TGTGCCAGCAGTGATGGACTAGCGGGGACCTACAATGAGCAGTTCTTC
TRBD2,-,TRBV4-1,15,TRBJ2-7,CASSSPSGGAGEQYF,TGCGCCAGCAGCTCCCCTAGCGGGGGGGCGGGCGAGCAGTACTTC
-,-,TRBV7-2,13,TRBJ2-5,CASSLARVETQYF,TGTGCCAGCAGCTTAGCCAGGGTGGAGACCCAGTACTTC
-,-,TRBV28,13,TRBJ1-1,CASRRDTNTEAFF,TGTGCCAGCAGACGGGACACCAACACTGAAGCTTTCTTT
TRBD2,-,TRBV10-3,13,TRBJ2-7,CATELAGSYEQYF,TGTGCCACCGAACTAGCGGGATCCTACGAGCAGTACTTC
-,-,TRBV30,11,TRBJ1-1,CAWSVDYEAFF,TGTGCCTGGAGTGTGGACTATGAAGCTTTCTTT
TRBD1,-,TRBV6-4,13,TRBJ2-1,CASSGTGIGEQFF,TGTGCCAGCAGTGGGACAGGGATCGGTGAGCAGTTCTTC
-,few,TRBV30,13,TRBJ1-4,CAWKYGTNEKLFF,TGTGCCTGGAAATACGGGACTAATGAAAAACTGTTTTTT
TRBD1,-,TRBV2,12,TRBJ2-7,CASKTGGYEQYF,TGTGCCAGCAAGACAGGGGGCTATGAGCAGTACTTC
-,-,TRBV4-1,19,TRBJ1-4,CASSQIQGRGHGPNEKLFF,TGCGCCAGCAGCCAAATCCAGGGCAGAGGCCACGGTCCTAATGAAAAACTGTTTTTT
TRBD1,once,TRBV30,16,TRBJ1-5,CAWSGRTGPLHQPQHF,TGTGCCTGGAGTGGGAGGACAGGGCCCTTGCATCAGCCCCAGCATTTT
TRBD2,-,TRBV19,18,TRBJ2-6,CASSRFRDYPSGANVLTF,TGTGCCAGTAGTCGATTCCGGGACTACCCTTCTGGGGCCAACGTCCTGACTTTC
TRBD2,-,TRBV5-1,18,TRBJ2-2,CASSPDNPAGGFTGELFF,TGCGCCAGCAGCCCCGACAATCCAGCGGGAGGGTTCACCGGGGAGCTGTTTTTT
TRBD1,-,TRBV5-5,14,TRBJ1-2,CASSPTGGNYGYTF,TGTGCCAGCAGCCCGACAGGGGGAAACTATGGCTACACCTTC
-,-,TRBV14,14,TRBJ1-1,CASSQTNLNTEAFF,TGTGCCAGCAGCCAAACTAACTTGAACACTGAAGCTTTCTTT
-,-,TRBV5-4,15,TRBJ1-1,CASRRTGGGRAEAFF,TGTGCCAGCAGACGGACGGGGGGGGGTAGGGCTGAAGCTTTCTTT
TRBD2,-,TRBV9,21,TRBJ2-1,CASRVPPFLYSSGRSYNEQFF,TGTGCCAGCCGCGTCCCGCCCTTCCTCTATTCTAGCGGGAGGTCCTACAATGAGCAGTTCTTC
TRBD2,-,TRBV6-1,15,TRBJ2-7,CASRGTSGSDYEQYF,TGTGCCAGCAGAGGGACTAGCGGGTCTGACTACGAGCAGTACTTC
TRBD2,-,TRBV19,18,TRBJ2-7,CASSMGPAREGRVYEQYF,TGTGCCAGTAGTATGGGACCCGCGCGGGAGGGCCGGGTCTACGAGCAGTACTTC
TRBD1,-,TRBV2,15,TRBJ2-7,CASTNRGQGPYEQYF,TGTGCCAGTACTAACAGAGGACAGGGGCCCTACGAGCAGTACTTC
TRBD1,-,TRBV2,13,TRBJ1-2,CASSEDRGGGYTF,TGTGCCAGCAGCGAGGACAGGGGGGGCGGCTACACCTTC
-,-,TRBV5-1,14,TRBJ1-2,CASSQGPGSYGYTF,TGCGCCAGCTCGCAGGGGCCCGGCAGCTATGGCTACACCTTC
TRBD2,-,TRBV4-1,16,TRBJ2-1,CASSQGGSGGANEQFF,TGCGCCAGCAGCCAAGGGGGTAGCGGGGGGGCTAATGAGCAGTTCTTC
-,-,TRBV4-2,15,TRBJ1-1,CASSQGGGPSTEAFF,TGTGCCAGCAGCCAAGGGGGGGGGCCGAGCACTGAAGCTTTCTTT
-,once,TRBV6-5,15,TRBJ2-7,CASSYRQTGPYEQYF,TGTGCCAGCAGTTACAGACAGACCGGACCCTACGAGCAGTACTTC
-,-,TRBV10-3,18,TRBJ2-1,CAISSRGAGRVSYNEQFF,TGTGCCATCAGCTCCAGGGGAGCGGGGCGAGTTTCCTACAATGAGCAGTTCTTC
-,-,TRBV5-4,16,TRBJ2-3,CASSPRGKGLPDTQYF,TGTGCCAGCAGCCCTCGCGGGAAGGGGCTCCCAGATACGCAGTATTTT
-,once,TRBV15,13,TRBJ1-1,CATSRDRYTEAFF,TGTGCCACCAGCCGCGACAGATACACTGAAGCTTTCTTT
-,-,TRBV5-5,14,TRBJ2-3,CASSLSLAQNTQYF,TGTGCCAGCAGCTTGTCCCTAGCGCAAAATACGCAGTATTTT
TRBD1,-,TRBV10-3,14,TRBJ1-2,CAITPGQGDYGYTF,TGTGCCATCACCCCGGGACAGGGGGACTATGGCTACACCTTC
TRBD2,-,TRBV10-1,13,TRBJ2-3,CASLWGGADTQYF,TGCGCCAGTTTATGGGGAGGGGCAGATACGCAGTATTTT
TRBD2,-,TRBV7-8,15,TRBJ2-3,CASSLRAGRGDTQYF,TGTGCCAGCAGCTTGAGAGCGGGGCGAGGAGATACGCAGTATTTT
-,-,TRBV7-2,17,TRBJ1-1,CASSLYPPVTGATEAFF,TGTGCCAGCAGCTTATATCCCCCCGTGACAGGAGCTACTGAAGCTTTCTTT
-,-,TRBV19,14,TRBJ1-1,CASSLKISNTEAFF,TGTGCCAGTAGTCTAAAAATCTCGAACACTGAAGCTTTCTTT
TRBD1,-,TRBV5-4,17,TRBJ2-7,CASSLSLGDRGDRKQYF,TGTGCCAGCAGCCTGTCCCTTGGGGACAGGGGTGACCGAAAGCAGTACTTC
-,-,TRBV6-1,13,TRBJ2-5,CASSRTGSETQYF,TGTGCCAGCAGTCGTACCGGGAGCGAGACCCAGTACTTC
TRBD2,-,TRBV7-2,14,TRBJ2-1,CASRTLAALPEQFF,TGTGCCAGCAGAACACTAGCGGCCCTGCCGGAGCAGTTCTTC
TRBD2,-,TRBV9,15,TRBJ2-1,CASSITGTRMQGILF,TGTGCCAGCAGCATTACCGGGACTAGGATGCAGGGCATACTCTTC
-,-,TRBV14,15,TRBJ2-3,CASSQRRQISDTQYF,TGTGCCAGCAGCCAAAGGAGGCAGATTTCTGATACGCAGTATTTT
-,-,TRBV28,16,TRBJ1-2,CASSLRPTGKSYGYTF,TGTGCCAGCAGTTTAAGGCCAACAGGGAAGAGCTATGGCTACACCTTC
TRBD1,-,TRBV27,17,TRBJ1-1,CASSNRDRGSMNTEAFF,TGTGCCAGCAGTAACCGGGACAGGGGGTCTATGAACACTGAAGCTTTCTTT